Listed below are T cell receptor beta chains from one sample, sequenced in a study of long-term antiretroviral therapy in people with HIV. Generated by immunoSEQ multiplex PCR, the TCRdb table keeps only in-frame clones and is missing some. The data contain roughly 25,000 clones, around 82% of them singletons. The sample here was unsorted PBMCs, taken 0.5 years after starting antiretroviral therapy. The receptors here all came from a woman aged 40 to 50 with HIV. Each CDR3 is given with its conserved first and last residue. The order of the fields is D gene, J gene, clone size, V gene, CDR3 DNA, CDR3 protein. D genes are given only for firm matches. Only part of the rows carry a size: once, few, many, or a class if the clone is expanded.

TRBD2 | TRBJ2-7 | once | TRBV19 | TGTGCCAGTAGTACTGGGGGGGATTACTACGAGCAGTACTTC | CASSTGGDYYEQYF
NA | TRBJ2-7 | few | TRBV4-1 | TGCGCCAGCAGCGAAAAGGAGGACTACGAGCAGTACTTC | CASSEKEDYEQYF
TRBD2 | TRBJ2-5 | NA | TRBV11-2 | TGTGCCAGCAGCTTAGTAGTCCAGCGGGGGGAATCTCGGGAGACCCAGTACTTC | CASSLVVQRGESRETQYF
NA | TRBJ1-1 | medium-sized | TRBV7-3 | TGTGCCAGCAGTCAGAGGAGCGGGGACACTGAAGCTTTCTTT | CASSQRSGDTEAFF
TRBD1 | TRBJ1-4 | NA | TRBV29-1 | TGCAGCGTCGTGACAGGGGAAAAACTGTTTTTT | CSVVTGEKLFF
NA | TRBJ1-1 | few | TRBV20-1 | TGCAGTGCTTTCACTTCCTTCGAAGCTTTCTTT | CSAFTSFEAFF
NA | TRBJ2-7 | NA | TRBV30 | TGTGCCTGGAGTCCGGACGGGTACGAGCAGTACTTC | CAWSPDGYEQYF
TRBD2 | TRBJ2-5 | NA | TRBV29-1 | TGCAGCGTTTCCACTAGCGGGGAAGAGACCCAGTACTTC | CSVSTSGEETQYF
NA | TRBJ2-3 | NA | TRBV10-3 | TGTGCCATCAGCTCACACGCTGGGACAGATACGCAGTATTTT | CAISSHAGTDTQYF
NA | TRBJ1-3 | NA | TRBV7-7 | TGTGCCAGCCCGCGGGGGACTGAGGGATTTGGAAACACCATATATTTT | CASPRGTEGFGNTIYF
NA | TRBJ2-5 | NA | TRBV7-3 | TGTGCCAGCAGTGCCGGGACAAGGGAGACCCAGTACTTC | CASSAGTRETQYF
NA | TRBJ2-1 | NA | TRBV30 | TGTGCCTGGATCTGGGGCAATGAGCAGTTCTTC | CAWIWGNEQFF
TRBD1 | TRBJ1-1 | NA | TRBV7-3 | TGTGCCAGCACCAATCGAATGCCCCTCCCGGGACAGGGGATGAACACTGAAGCTTTCTTT | CASTNRMPLPGQGMNTEAFF
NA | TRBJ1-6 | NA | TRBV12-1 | TGTGCCAGCAGCTTTCTCCCAGGGGCCGGACAGGGGAATTCACCCCTCCACTTT | CASSFLPGAGQGNSPLHF
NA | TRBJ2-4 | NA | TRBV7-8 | TGTGCCAGCAGCTTCCAGCGGACGGACATTCAGTACTTC | CASSFQRTDIQYF